The 30 T cell receptor beta chains given below trace back to one sample, sequenced in a study of blood T cell repertoires in COVID-19. Clones were sequenced by immunoSEQ multiplex PCR, and TCRdb holds only the in-frame ones, with some missing. Here the sample spans about 180,000 clones, approximately 85% being singletons. The sample taken for sequencing was peripheral blood. These receptor sequences come from a man between 60 and 75 years old with acute or convalescent COVID-19.

In this sample, this clone turned up once. This CDR3 is also generated by other DNA sequences in the sample. This rearrangement joins TRBV5-1 to TRBJ2-5; 8 positions agree with TRBD1. J was trimmed by 5 bases and V by 4 bases; bases with no gene match: 7. The CDR3 covers 14 residues. CDR1 and CDR2 (germline): SGHRS, YFSETQ. The CDR3 region is CASSTGQGRETQYF. The CDR3 DNA follows: TGCGCCAGCAGCACTGGACAGGGTAGGGAGACCCAGTACTTC.

V is TRBV11-2 and J is TRBJ2-7; weak D call: TRBD2 (6 bases). The CDR3 contains 17 residues. The V gene's germline CDR1 is SGHAT and CDR2 FQNNGV. Trimming removed 2 bases from V and 5 bases from J, with 22 bases in between. In DNA, the CDR3 is TGTGCCAGCAGCTTACCCCAAGAGTCAGCGGGTGTCCACGAGCAGTACTTC. Residues: CASSLPQESAGVHEQYF.

The rearrangement joins TRBV6-6 to TRBJ2-2; 9 bases match TRBD1. Germline V gene lookup returns CDR1 MNHNY and CDR2 SVGAGI (reference sequence). J was trimmed by 6 bases and V by 5 bases; bases with no gene match: 7. This CDR3 comprises 15 residues. The CDR3, as DNA: TGTGCCAGCAGTCAGGGGGACAGGGAGGCCGGGGAGCTGTTTTTT. Its translation: CASSQGDREAGELFF.

On this clone: The sample carries other DNA sequences with the same CDR3. The rearrangement uses TRBV5-1 and TRBJ2-1, with 7 bases lining up with TRBD2. The V gene end was trimmed by 7 bases and the J gene end by 4 bases; junction bases not matched to a gene: 8. This CDR3 is built from 14 residues. Germline assignment: CDR1 SGHRS and CDR2 YFSETQ. CDR3 residues: CASSPGGSYNEQFF. In nucleotides, the CDR3 is TGCGCCAGCTCACCCGGGGGGTCTTACAATGAGCAGTTCTTC. Looking up the rest from reference TRBV5-1 and TRBJ2-1 gives the full variable domain: KAGVTQTPRYLIKTRGQQVTLSCSPISGHRSVSWYQQTPGQGLQFLFEYFSETQRNKGNFPGRFSGRQFSNSRSEMNVSTLELGDSALYLCASSPGGSYNEQFFGPGTRLTVL.

This chain links TRBV7-8 with TRBJ2-5; 9 bases match TRBD1. Per germline, CDR1 SGHVS and CDR2 FQNEAQ. CDR3 length: 15 residues. With V trimmed by 3 bases and J by 4 bases, 6 bases remained unmatched. CDR3 sequence reads: CASSFSGTGRETQYF. The CDR3 DNA follows: TGTGCCAGCAGCTTTTCCGGGACAGGGAGAGAGACCCAGTACTTC.

V usage is TRBV11-1 and J usage is TRBJ1-2; 8 nucleotides line up with TRBD1. The V segment lost 6 bases and the J segment 5 bases; nucleotides outside the gene matches: 5. The CDR3 consists of 13 residues. The germline CDR1 and CDR2 sequences are SGHAT and FQDESV (reference sequence). CDR3 sequence reads: CASSQQGAYGYTF. CDR3 DNA: TGTGCCAGCAGTCAGCAGGGGGCTTATGGCTACACCTTC.

The rearrangement uses TRBV2 and TRBJ2-7; TRBD2 agrees at 11 bases. The germline V gene has CDR1 SNHLY and CDR2 FYNNEI. V lost 7 bases to trimming and J lost 2 bases; unmatched junction nucleotides: 7. The CDR3 is 15 residues long. As DNA, the CDR3 is TGTGCCAGCATCAAGATAGCGGGAGGGACCTACGAGCAGTACTTC. It translates to CASIKIAGGTYEQYF.

This clone is a singleton in its sample. The genes are TRBV3-1 (or the pseudogene TRBV3-2) and TRBJ2-2; D may be TRBD2 (6 bases). The V gene's germline CDR1 is LGHDT and CDR2 YNNKEL (reference sequence). Between the trimmed V and J ends, which lost 5 bases and 3 bases, there was a span of 10 bases. This CDR3 is built from 14 residues. In nucleotides, the CDR3 is TGTGCCAGCAGCGGGAGGCGGGACACCGGGGAGCTGTTTTTT. Its translation is CASSGRRDTGELFF.

The genes are TRBV5-1 and TRBJ2-1, with D perhaps TRBD2 (6 bases). The V end was cut by 5 bases, the J end by 5 bases, with 14 bases between. There are 14 residues in the CDR3. Germline V gene data show CDR1 as SGHRS and CDR2 as YFSETQ. CDR3 sequence reads: CASRRGGLDNEQFF. The CDR3 bases are TGCGCCAGCAGGAGAGGAGGGTTAGACAATGAGCAGTTCTTC.

This clone was seen only a few times. V gene TRBV7-3 combines with J gene TRBJ2-7, with D tentatively TRBD1 (6 bases). V was shortened by 1 base and J by 3 bases, with 13 bases between the two germline ends. The CDR3 runs 15 residues. The V gene's germline CDR1 is SGHTA and CDR2 FQGTGA. CDR3 amino acids: CASSLNAGENYEQYF. Written as DNA, the CDR3 is TGTGCCAGCAGCTTAAATGCAGGGGAGAACTACGAGCAGTACTTC. The variable domain in full, completed from reference TRBV7-3 and TRBJ2-7, reads GAGVSQTPSNKVTEKGKYVELRCDPISGHTALYWYRQSLGQGPEFLIYFQGTGAADDSGLPNDRFFAVRPEGSVSTLKIQRTERGDSAVYLCASSLNAGENYEQYFGPGTRLTVT.

The chain links TRBV9 to TRBJ2-1, with D possibly being TRBD2 (6 bases). The CDR3 loop spans 14 amino acids. V lost 4 bases to trimming and J lost 4 bases, with 12 bases between them. CDR1 and CDR2 from the germline V gene are SGDLS and YYNGEE. Written as DNA, the CDR3 is TGTGCCAGCAGCCCCCGGGACTTTTACAATGAGCAGTTCTTC. Encoded protein: CASSPRDFYNEQFF. The full variable domain, rest sourced from reference TRBV9 and TRBJ2-1, is DSGVTQTPKHLITATGQRVTLRCSPRSGDLSVYWYQQSLDQGLQFLIQYYNGEERAKGNILERFSAQQFPDLHSELNLSSLELGDSALYFCASSPRDFYNEQFFGPGTRLTVL.

The chain employs TRBV6-5 and TRBJ1-2, with D perhaps TRBD1 (5 bases). The CDR3 has 13 residues. Trimming pared 10 bases from V and 0 bases from J, leaving 12 bases between. Germline CDR1 reads MNHEY; CDR2 reads SVGAGI. The CDR3 region is CAIGSGSNYGYTF. For the CDR3, the DNA is TGTGCCATAGGGTCAGGGTCTAACTATGGCTACACCTTC.

V usage is TRBV19 and J usage is TRBJ1-1; possibly TRBD1 for D (6 bases). CDR1 is LNHDA and CDR2 is SQIVND in the germline V gene (reference sequence). Trimming removed 3 bases from V and 1 base from J, with 9 bases in between. The CDR3 contains 14 residues. CDR3: CASSIGRGNTEAFF. DNA of the CDR3: TGTGCCAGTAGTATTGGCAGGGGGAACACTGAAGCTTTCTTT.

This sequence joins TRBV6-5 and TRBJ2-6; 8 bases agree with TRBD1. Unmatched junction bases numbered 3, after V lost 6 bases and J lost 2 bases. The CDR3 spans 15 residues. CDR1 is MNHEY, CDR2 SVGAGI, per germline. In DNA, the CDR3 is TGTGCCAGCAGGTCGACAGGGGCTGGGGCCAACGTCCTGACTTTC. This encodes CASRSTGAGANVLTF.

The chain links TRBV19 to TRBJ1-6; D unresolved. The germline V gene encodes CDR1 LNHDA and CDR2 SQIVND (reference sequence). V dropped 3 bases and J dropped 4 bases, with 10 bases sitting between them. There are 15 residues in the CDR3. The CDR3 region is CASSMRGPYNSPLHF. The CDR3 bases are TGTGCCAGTAGTATGCGAGGGCCGTATAATTCACCCCTCCACTTT.

The rearrangement links TRBV6-5 to TRBJ2-7; D gene ambiguous. Germline V gene sequence: CDR1 MNHEY, CDR2 SVGAGI. The CDR3 has 12 residues. V was cut by 4 bases and J by 0 bases, with 4 bases left in between. The CDR3 DNA sequence: TGTGCCAGCAGTTTTAGCTCCTACGAGCAGTACTTC. Protein product: CASSFSSYEQYF.

The chain recombines TRBV12-3 or TRBV12-4 with TRBJ2-3; D gene uncertain. Trimming took off 5 bases at V and 6 bases at J, with 12 bases between the two ends. The CDR3 is made up of 13 amino acids. DNA for the CDR3: TGTGCCAGCAGTCCGTTATCTAGGGATACGCAGTATTTT. Protein product: CASSPLSRDTQYF.

This clone appeared many times. V and J are TRBV14 and TRBJ2-3, with TRBD2 identical over 7 bases. CDR1 and CDR2 from the germline V gene are SGHDN and FVKESK. The CDR3 is 15 amino acids. With 10 bases clipped from V and 1 base from J, the junction kept 11 bases outside the gene matches. CDR3 protein: CATQRIAGGTDTQYF. The CDR3 DNA reads as TGTGCCACCCAAAGGATCGCGGGAGGCACAGATACGCAGTATTTT.

The rearrangement links TRBV6-1 to TRBJ1-6, with 10 bases identical to TRBD1. V lost 2 bases and J lost 8; bases outside the gene matches: 6. The CDR3 is 16 amino acids. In germline, CDR1 is MNHNS, CDR2 SASEGT. The CDR3 DNA reads TGTGCCAGCAGTGAACTACCGGGACAGGGGTATTCACCCCTCCACTTT. This gives the protein CASSELPGQGYSPLHF.

V gene TRBV6-5 combines with J gene TRBJ2-7, with D maybe TRBD2 (6 bases). The CDR3 consists of 15 residues. Germline V gene data show CDR1 as MNHEY and CDR2 as SVGAGI. Trimming removed 6 bases at V and 0 bases at J, with 15 bases between. The CDR3 coding sequence is TGTGCCAGCAGCCCGAGGAGGGTCAGCTCCTACGAGCAGTACTTC. This encodes CASSPRRVSSYEQYF.

This clone appeared a single time. V usage is TRBV7-4 and J usage is TRBJ2-7; possibly TRBD1 for D (7 bases). V lost 2 bases and J 2 bases, leaving 19 bases between the germline ends. The germline gives CDR1 SGHVT, CDR2 SQSDAQ. This CDR3 is built from 17 residues. The CDR3 region is CASSLPQGRFVAYEQYF. The CDR3 coding sequence is TGTGCCAGCAGCTTACCACAGGGGAGGTTTGTAGCCTACGAGCAGTACTTC.

The chain couples TRBV5-1 to TRBJ1-1; D might be TRBD1 (6 bases). Germline values: CDR1 SGHRS, CDR2 YFSETQ. V was trimmed by 5 bases and J by 0 bases, leaving 11 bases between them. The CDR3 loop spans 14 amino acids. The CDR3 region has the DNA TGCGCCAGCAGTTTAACAGGGATGAACACTGAAGCTTTCTTT. Translated: CASSLTGMNTEAFF. Drawing the rest from reference TRBV5-1 and TRBJ1-1, the complete variable domain is KAGVTQTPRYLIKTRGQQVTLSCSPISGHRSVSWYQQTPGQGLQFLFEYFSETQRNKGNFPGRFSGRQFSNSRSEMNVSTLELGDSALYLCASSLTGMNTEAFFGQGTRLTVV.

The chain has TRBV28 and TRBJ1-2; 9 nucleotides agree with TRBD1. V shed 8 bases and J 7 bases; nucleotides not matched to a gene: 8. The CDR3 has 13 amino acids. Germline V gene lookup returns CDR1 MDHEN and CDR2 SYDVKM. Written as DNA, the CDR3 is TGTGCCAGCTGTGGACAGGGGAGGGTTGGCTACACCTTC. This gives the protein CASCGQGRVGYTF.

The chain combines TRBV6-5 with TRBJ2-7, with TRBD2 matching 9 bases. Germline CDR1 is MNHEY and CDR2 is SVGAGI. V trimming: 7 bases; J trimming: 3 bases; junction bases outside the gene matches: 10. The CDR3 contains 15 residues. Here the CDR3 reads CASIAPAGGLYEQYF. The DNA of the CDR3 is TGTGCCAGCATCGCGCCAGCGGGAGGCCTCTACGAGCAGTACTTC.

This clone was observed a single time. This CDR3 reads CASSPAGTEAFF. CDR3 nucleotide sequence: TGTGCCAGCAGCCCAGCAGGCACTGAAGCTTTCTTT. The chain links TRBV7-3 to TRBJ1-1, with D uncertain. Trimming took 5 bases from V and 4 from J, leaving 8 bases between them. The CDR3 is 12 residues long. The germline V gene encodes CDR1 SGHTA and CDR2 FQGTGA.

In this sample, this clone turned up a few times. The CDR3 reads CAWDRSYEQYF. The CDR3, as DNA: TGTGCCTGGGACAGATCCTACGAGCAGTACTTC. The gene calls are TRBV30 and TRBJ2-7; tentative D call: TRBD1 (5 bases). This CDR3 spans 11 amino acids. CDR1 is GTSNPN, CDR2 SVGIG, per germline (reference sequence). Trimming stripped 5 bases from V and 1 base from J, with 6 bases between. Based on the CDR3 plus reference TRBV30 and TRBJ2-7, the full variable domain is SQTIHQWPATLVQPVGSPLSLECTVEGTSNPNLYWYRQAAGRGLQLLFYSVGIGQISSEVPQNLSASRPQDRQFILSSKKLLLSDSGFYLCAWDRSYEQYFGPGTRLTVT.

The J gene is TRBJ1-3, the V gene TRBV9, with TRBD1 as a possible D gene (5 bases). Germline CDR1 and CDR2: SGDLS and YYNGEE. The CDR3 is made up of 14 amino acids. V lost 0 bases and J 2 bases, leaving 6 bases between the germline ends. The CDR3 DNA follows: TGTGCCAGCAGCGTAGGGGGGGCTGGAAACACCATATATTTT. This encodes CASSVGGAGNTIYF.

The table lists this clone with a count of one. The chain joins TRBV5-4 to TRBJ2-1; 7 bases are a match to TRBD1. The trim removed 1 base at V and 4 bases at J, leaving 5 bases unmatched. The CDR3 spans 15 residues. Germline V gene lookup returns CDR1 SGHNT and CDR2 YYREEE (reference sequence). Written as DNA, the CDR3 is TGTGCCAGCAGCTTGACGGGACAGAGATACAATGAGCAGTTCTTC. This gives the protein CASSLTGQRYNEQFF.

The V and J genes are TRBV5-4 and TRBJ2-3; weak D call: TRBD2 (5 bases). Germline-derived CDR1 and CDR2 are SGHNT and YYREEE (reference sequence). Between the trimmed V and J ends, which lost 3 bases and 4 bases, there was a span of 9 bases. The CDR3 has 13 amino acids. The CDR3 nucleotides are TGTGCCAGCAGCTGGGAACTAGCAGATACGCAGTATTTT. Amino acid sequence: CASSWELADTQYF.

This clone appeared a few times. This chain uses TRBV10-3 with TRBJ1-1; 8 positions match TRBD1. The trim removed 6 bases at V and 6 bases at J, leaving 9 bases unmatched. The V gene's germline CDR1 is ENHRY and CDR2 SYGVKD. The CDR3 is 14 amino acids. The CDR3 sequence is CAIRITGGSPEAFF. CDR3 in DNA: TGTGCCATCAGAATTACAGGGGGTAGTCCTGAAGCTTTCTTT.